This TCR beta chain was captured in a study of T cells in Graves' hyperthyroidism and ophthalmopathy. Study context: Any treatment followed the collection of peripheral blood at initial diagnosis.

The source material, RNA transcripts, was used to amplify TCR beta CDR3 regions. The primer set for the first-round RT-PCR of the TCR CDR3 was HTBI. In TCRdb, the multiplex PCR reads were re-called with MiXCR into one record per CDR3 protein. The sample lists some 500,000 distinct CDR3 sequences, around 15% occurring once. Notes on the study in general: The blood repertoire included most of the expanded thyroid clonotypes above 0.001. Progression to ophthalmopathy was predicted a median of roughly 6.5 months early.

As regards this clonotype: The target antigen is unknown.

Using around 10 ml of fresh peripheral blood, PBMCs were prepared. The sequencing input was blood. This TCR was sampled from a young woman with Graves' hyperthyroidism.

The CDR3 bases are TGTGCCAGCACCACAGGGGAGAGTCAGCCCCAGCATTTT. Amino acid sequence: CASTTGESQPQHF. This chain links TRBV6-2 or TRBV6-3 with TRBJ1-5, with TRBD1 matching 7 bases. Germline lookup yields CDR1 MNHEY and CDR2 SVGEGT. The CDR3 extends over 13 amino acids. V was clipped by 7 bases and J by 6 bases; unmatched bases: 6.